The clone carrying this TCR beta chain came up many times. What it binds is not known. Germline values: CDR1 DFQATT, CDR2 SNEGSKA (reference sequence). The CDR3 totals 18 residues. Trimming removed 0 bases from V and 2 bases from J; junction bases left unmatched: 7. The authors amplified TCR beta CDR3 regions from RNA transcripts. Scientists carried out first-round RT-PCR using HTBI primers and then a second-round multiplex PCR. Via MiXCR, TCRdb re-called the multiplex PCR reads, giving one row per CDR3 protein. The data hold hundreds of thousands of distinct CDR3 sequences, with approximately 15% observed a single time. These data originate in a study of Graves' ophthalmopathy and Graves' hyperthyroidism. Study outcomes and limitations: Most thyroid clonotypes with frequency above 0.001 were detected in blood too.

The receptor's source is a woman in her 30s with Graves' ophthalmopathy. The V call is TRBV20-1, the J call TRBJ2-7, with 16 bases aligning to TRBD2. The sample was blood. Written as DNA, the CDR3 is TGCAGTGCTAGAGACCCGGGACTAGCGGGGGGGAACCCCTACGAGCAGTACTTC. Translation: CSARDPGLAGGNPYEQYF.